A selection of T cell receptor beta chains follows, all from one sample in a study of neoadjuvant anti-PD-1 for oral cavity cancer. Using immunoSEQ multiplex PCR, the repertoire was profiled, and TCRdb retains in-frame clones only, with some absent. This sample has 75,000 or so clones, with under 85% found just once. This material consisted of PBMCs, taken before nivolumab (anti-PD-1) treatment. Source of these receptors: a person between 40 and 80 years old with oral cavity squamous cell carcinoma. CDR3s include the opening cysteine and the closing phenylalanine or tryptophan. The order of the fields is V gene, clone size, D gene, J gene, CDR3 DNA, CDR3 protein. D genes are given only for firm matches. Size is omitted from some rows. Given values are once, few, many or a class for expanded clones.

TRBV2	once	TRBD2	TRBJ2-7	TGTGCCAGCAGTCGGGAGGGCCAGATCGAGCAGTACTTC	CASSREGQIEQYF
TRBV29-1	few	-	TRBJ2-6	TGCAGCGTTGGGAACGACTCTGGGGCCAACGTCCTGACTTTC	CSVGNDSGANVLTF
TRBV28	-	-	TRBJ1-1	TGTGCCAGCAGCCTTATTTCTAGGATATTGAACACTGAAGCTTTCTTT	CASSLISRILNTEAFF
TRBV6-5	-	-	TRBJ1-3	TGTGCCAGCAGTAAACAGGGCCGAAACACCATATATTTT	CASSKQGRNTIYF
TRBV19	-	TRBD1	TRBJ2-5	TGTGCCAGTAGTGGTGGGACAGTAGGACGAGAGACCCAGTACTTC	CASSGGTVGRETQYF
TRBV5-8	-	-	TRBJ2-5	TGTGCCAGCAGCTTGGAATCGGGGGGCGGTGAGACCCAGTACTTC	CASSLESGGGETQYF
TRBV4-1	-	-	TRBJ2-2	TGCGCCAGCAGCCAAGGAGACAGGACCGCGGTGGAGCTGTTTTTT	CASSQGDRTAVELFF
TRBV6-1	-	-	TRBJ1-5	TGTGCCAGGATACAAACGGGGAATGGCAATCAGCCCCAGCATTTT	CARIQTGNGNQPQHF
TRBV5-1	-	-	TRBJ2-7	TGCGCCAGCAGCTTGGCCCCTTCGGTGGGGGGTACGGAAGAGCAGTACTTC	CASSLAPSVGGTEEQYF
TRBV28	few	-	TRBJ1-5	TGTGCCAGCAGTTTCGGTAGGGTGGGCAATCAGCCCCAGCATTTT	CASSFGRVGNQPQHF
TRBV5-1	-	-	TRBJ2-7	TGCGCCAGCAGCTTGGGTTCCGAGTGGGGAGAGCAGTACTTC	CASSLGSEWGEQYF
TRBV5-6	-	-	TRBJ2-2	TGTGCCAGCAGCTTTTCGATAACCGGGGAGCTGTTTTTT	CASSFSITGELFF
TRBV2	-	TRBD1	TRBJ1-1	TGTGCCAGCACCCCTGGCAGGGGGCTGACTGAAGCTTTCTTT	CASTPGRGLTEAFF
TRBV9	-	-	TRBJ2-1	TGTGCCAGCAGTCCTATTAACAATGAGCAGTTCTTC	CASSPINNEQFF
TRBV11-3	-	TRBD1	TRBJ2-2	TGTGCCAGCCAGGGGGCCGGGGAGCTGTTTTTT	CASQGAGELFF
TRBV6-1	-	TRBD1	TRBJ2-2	TGTGCCAGCAGTTCCCCAGGGGGCACCGGGGAGCTGTTTTTT	CASSSPGGTGELFF
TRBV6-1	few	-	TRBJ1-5	TGTGCCTTGGGCGTGACAGCCAATCAGCCCCAGCATTTT	CALGVTANQPQHF
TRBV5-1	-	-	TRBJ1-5	TGCGCCAGCAGCTTGGACCCCGCTTCGAGTCAGCCCCAGCATTTT	CASSLDPASSQPQHF
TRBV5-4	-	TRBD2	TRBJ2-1	TGTGCCAGCACCGACGGGACTAGCGGGAGGAATGAGCAGTTCTTC	CASTDGTSGRNEQFF
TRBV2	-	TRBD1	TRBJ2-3	TGTGCCAGCAGTGGGGTGCAGGGGGCATCAGATACGCAGTATTTT	CASSGVQGASDTQYF
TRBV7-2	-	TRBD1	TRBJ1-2	TGTGCCAGCAGCTTCACTACCTCGACAGGGAGTGGCTACACCTTC	CASSFTTSTGSGYTF
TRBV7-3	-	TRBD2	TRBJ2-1	TGTGCCAGCAGCTTTACCGGGACTAGCGGCCTCAGAGAGCAGTTCTTC	CASSFTGTSGLREQFF
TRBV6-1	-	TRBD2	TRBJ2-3	TGTGCCAGCAGTGAAGGAGATAGCGGGAGAGTAAGCACAGATACGCAGTATTTT	CASSEGDSGRVSTDTQYF
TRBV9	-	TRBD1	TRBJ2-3	TGTGCCAGCAGCGCCTCTCGGGGACAGGGGAGAGATACGCAGTATTTT	CASSASRGQGRDTQYF
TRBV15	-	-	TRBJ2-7	TGTGCCACCAGCAGTCCCAAAGACGGCAGCTCCTACGAGCAGTACTTC	CATSSPKDGSSYEQYF
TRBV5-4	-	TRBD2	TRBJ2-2	TGTGCCAGCAGCTTGGTGACTAGCGGGAGGAACACCGGGGAGCTGTTTTTT	CASSLVTSGRNTGELFF
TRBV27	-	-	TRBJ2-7	TGTGCCAGCAGTTTATCGGGGGTAAGCTCCTACGAGCAGTACTTC	CASSLSGVSSYEQYF
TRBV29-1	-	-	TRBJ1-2	TGCAGCGGCGGGACTAACTATGGCTACACCTTC	CSGGTNYGYTF
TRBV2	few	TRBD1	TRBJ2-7	TGTGCCAGCAGGGACAGACAGGGGGCAGGCGAGCAGTACTTC	CASRDRQGAGEQYF
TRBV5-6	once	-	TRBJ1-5	TGTGCCAGCACCTCGGGAGGAACCTTCAATCAGCCCCAGCATTTT	CASTSGGTFNQPQHF
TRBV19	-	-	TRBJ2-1	TGTGCCAGTACTCTCCAGGGTTACAATGAGCAGTTCTTC	CASTLQGYNEQFF
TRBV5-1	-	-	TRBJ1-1	TGCGCCAGCAGCTTTGGACAGAAGAACACTGAAGCTTTCTTT	CASSFGQKNTEAFF
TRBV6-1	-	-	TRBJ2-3	TGTGCCAGCACCGACTACCCAGCGACAGATACGCAGTATTTT	CASTDYPATDTQYF
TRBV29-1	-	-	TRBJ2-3	TGCAGCGTTGGTGATACGCAGTATTTT	CSVGDTQYF
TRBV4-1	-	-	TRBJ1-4	TGCGCCAGCAGCCAAGATACCGGGTATAATGAAAAACTGTTTTTT	CASSQDTGYNEKLFF
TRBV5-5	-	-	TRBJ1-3	TGTGCCAGCAGCACAGGGAGCTCTGGAAACACCATATATTTT	CASSTGSSGNTIYF
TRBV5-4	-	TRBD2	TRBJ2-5	TGTGCCAGCAGCTTGCGACTAGCGGGATCGTGGGAGACCCAGTACTTC	CASSLRLAGSWETQYF
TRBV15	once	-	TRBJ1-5	TGTGCCACCAGTGGCGGGGTAGGGAGTTTAAGGGGGCCCCAGCATTTT	CATSGGVGSLRGPQHF
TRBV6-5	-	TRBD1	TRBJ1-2	TGTGCCAGCTACAGCCTGACAGGGGAGCTCTATGGCTACACCTTC	CASYSLTGELYGYTF
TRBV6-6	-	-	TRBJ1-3	TGTGCCAGCAGTTTCACAGAGAGCTCTGGAAACACCATATATTTT	CASSFTESSGNTIYF
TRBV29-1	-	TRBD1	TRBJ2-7	TGCAGCGTTGGACGACAGGGGTACGAGCAGTACTTC	CSVGRQGYEQYF
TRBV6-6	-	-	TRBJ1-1	TGTGCCAGCAGTTCCAGGTCGGTGTCTGGTGAAGCTTTCTTT	CASSSRSVSGEAFF
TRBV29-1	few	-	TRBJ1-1	TGCAGCGTTGAAGAAAGGGCACAGGGTAGAGCTTTCTTT	CSVEERAQGRAFF
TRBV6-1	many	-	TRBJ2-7	TGTGCCAGCAGTGAAGGGGGGACATACTCCTACGAGCAGTACTTC	CASSEGGTYSYEQYF
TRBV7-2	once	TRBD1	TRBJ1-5	TGTGCCAGCAGCTTATTGGGGAACGGGGGACAGGGTTTCGATCAGCCCCAGCATTTT	CASSLLGNGGQGFDQPQHF
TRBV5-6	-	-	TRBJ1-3	TGTGCCAGTACTCCCGCGGGGGGAAACACCATATATTTT	CASTPAGGNTIYF
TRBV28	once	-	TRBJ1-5	TGTGCCAGCAGTTTATGGGCAGGGTCCAATCAGCCCCAGCATTTT	CASSLWAGSNQPQHF
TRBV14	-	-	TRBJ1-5	TGTGCCAGCAGCCAACAGGGGCTCGGGCAGCCCCAGCATTTT	CASSQQGLGQPQHF
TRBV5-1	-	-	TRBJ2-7	TGCGCCAGCAGCCCTGGGGGGGCCTCCTACGAGCAGTACTTC	CASSPGGASYEQYF
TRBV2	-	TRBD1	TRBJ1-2	TGTGCCAGCAGTCGAACAGGGGCGAACCTCTATGGCTACACCTTC	CASSRTGANLYGYTF
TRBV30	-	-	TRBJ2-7	TGTGCCTGGAGCCCTACGGGTTACGAGCAGTACTTC	CAWSPTGYEQYF
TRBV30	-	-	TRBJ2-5	TGTGCCTGGAGCTTTCAGGGCCCGAAGACCCAGTACTTC	CAWSFQGPKTQYF
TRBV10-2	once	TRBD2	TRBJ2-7	TGCGCCAGCAGTGAGGTAGCGGGGTCCTACGAGCAGTACTTC	CASSEVAGSYEQYF